The 10 T cell receptor beta chains presented below share a single source sample, sequenced in a study of identical twins. One entry per CDR3 protein results from TCRdb running MiXCR on the 5' RACE reads. The top ten hold roughly 7% of the sample, which has roughly 280,000 distinct CDR3 sequences, more than 8% seen once. A further study also used this sample, focusing on yellow fever vaccine responses in identical twins.

Sequenced input: CD8+ T cells sorted from blood. The receptors shown here come from a woman between 18 and 30 years old in good health.

The chain combines TRBV21-1 with TRBJ2-3; the D call in the table, TRBD2, was not verified against the DNA. TRBV21-1 is termed a pseudogene. The length of the CDR3 is 18 residues. The CDR3 bases are TGTGCCAGCAGCATTCCGGGACTAGCGGTAGCTAGCACAGATACGCAGTATTTT. It is translated as CASSIPGLAVASTDTQYF.

The sample holds a few counts of this clonotype. CDR3 in DNA: TGTGCCAGCAGCTTAGGGACAGGACTAGCGGGAGTCGAGCAGTACTTC. This gives the protein CASSLGTGLAGVEQYF. This sequence joins TRBV7-9 and TRBJ2-7, with TRBD2 matching over 13 bases. CDR3 length: 16 residues. The trim removed 1 base at V and 6 bases at J, leaving 6 bases unmatched. Looked up from germline, CDR1 is SEHNR and CDR2 is FQNEAQ (reference sequence).

In its sample, this clonotype was seen a few times. The V and J genes are TRBV7-9 and TRBJ2-7; 9 nucleotides line up with TRBD1. With V trimmed by 7 bases and J by 2 bases, 15 bases remained unmatched. Per germline, CDR1 SEHNR and CDR2 FQNEAQ (reference sequence). The CDR3 is made up of 17 amino acids. The CDR3 here is CASKKNHRDREPYEQYF. DNA for the CDR3: TGTGCCAGCAAGAAGAACCACCGGGACAGGGAACCCTACGAGCAGTACTTC.

This clonotype was seen at least ten times. The chain recombines TRBV12-3 or TRBV12-4 with TRBJ1-5, with D hard to call. V lost 7 bases and J 9 bases, leaving 10 bases between the germline ends. This CDR3 spans 11 amino acids. The CDR3 DNA follows: TGTGCCAGCACCAAACTGGGGCCCCAGCATTTT. This codes for CASTKLGPQHF.

This clonotype was detected a few times. The rearrangement joins TRBV6-2 or TRBV6-3 to TRBJ2-7; D is possibly TRBD1 (5 bases). This CDR3 region has 16 residues. Trimming pared 0 bases from V and 3 bases from J, leaving 15 bases between. Germline loops: CDR1 MNHEY, CDR2 SVGEGT. The CDR3 region has the DNA TGTGCCAGCAGTTACTCGGCCAGGGATGACGTCTACGAGCAGTACTTC. As protein: CASSYSARDDVYEQYF.

Details on this clonotype: Its ends do not fully match the called genes, so a read error is possible. The chain is built from TRBV12-3 or TRBV12-4 and TRBJ2-7; 13 bases agree with TRBD2. The CDR3 loop spans 19 amino acids. The CDR3 sequence is CACSLIIGLAGAPSYEQYF. The CDR3, as DNA: TGTGCCTGCAGTTTAATTATCGGACTAGCGGGAGCCCCCTCCTACGAGCAGTACTTC.

In its sample, this clonotype was seen a few times. The gene calls are TRBV12-3 or TRBV12-4 and TRBJ2-1; D is uncertain. Trimming shortened V by 6 bases and J by 8 bases, and 14 bases separated the two germline ends. This CDR3 spans 13 amino acids. CDR3 sequence: CASSTPTRDEQFF. CDR3 bases: TGTGCCAGCAGCACCCCCACCCGGGATGAGCAGTTCTTC.

In its sample, this clonotype was seen a few times. The V gene is TRBV24-1, the J gene TRBJ2-1, with D hard to call. Germline V gene sequence: CDR1 KGHDR, CDR2 SFDVKD. V lost 9 bases and J 10 bases, leaving 15 bases between the germline ends. The CDR3 is made up of 12 amino acids. This CDR3 reads CATAFRTEEQFF. In DNA form, the CDR3 reads TGTGCCACCGCCTTCCGAACAGAAGAGCAGTTCTTC.

This clonotype was counted a single time. A much larger clone differs by one base, so this may be a read error. This sequence joins TRBV24-1 and TRBJ2-1; 8 bases agree with TRBD2. The germline V gene has CDR1 KGHDR and CDR2 SFDVKD. Unmatched junction bases numbered 14, after V lost 4 bases and J lost 7 bases. The CDR3 extends over 17 amino acids. In nucleotides, the CDR3 is TGTGCCACCAGTGAGGGACTAGGGGGAGTTTGGAGAAATGAGCAGTTCTTC. Residues: CATSEGLGGVWRNEQFF.

This clonotype has just a few counts. The rearrangement links TRBV5-5 to TRBJ2-4; TRBD1 matches at 11 bases. The CDR3 runs 15 residues. V trimming: 3 bases; J trimming: 7 bases; junction bases outside the gene matches: 6. Germline CDR1 SGHKS, CDR2 YYEKEE (reference sequence). The CDR3 is CASSSLGQGVNIQYF. Here the CDR3 DNA reads TGTGCCAGCAGCTCATTGGGACAGGGGGTGAACATTCAGTACTTC.